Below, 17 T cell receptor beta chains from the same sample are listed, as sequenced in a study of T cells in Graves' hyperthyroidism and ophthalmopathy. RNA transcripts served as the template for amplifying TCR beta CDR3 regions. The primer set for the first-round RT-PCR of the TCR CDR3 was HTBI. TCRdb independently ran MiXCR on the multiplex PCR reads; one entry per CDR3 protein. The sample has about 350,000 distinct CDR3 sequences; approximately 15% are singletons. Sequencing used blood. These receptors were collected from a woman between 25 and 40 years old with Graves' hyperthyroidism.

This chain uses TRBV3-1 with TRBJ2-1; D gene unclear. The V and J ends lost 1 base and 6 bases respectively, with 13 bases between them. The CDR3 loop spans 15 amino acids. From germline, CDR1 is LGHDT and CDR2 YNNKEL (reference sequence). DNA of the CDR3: TGTGCCAGCAGCCAAGCCCCGACGACTGGCAATGAGCAGTTCTTC. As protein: CASSQAPTTGNEQFF.

The CDR3 DNA sequence: TGTGCCAGCAGCCAGTACACGCCGGGACAAGAAGCCGAAAAACTGTTTTTT. This translates into CASSQYTPGQEAEKLFF. The chain recombines TRBV3-1 with TRBJ1-4, with D possibly being TRBD1 (6 bases). The CDR3 covers 17 residues. V lost 3 bases, J lost 8 bases, and 22 bases lay in between. From germline, CDR1 is LGHDT and CDR2 YNNKEL (reference sequence). Together with reference TRBV3-1 and TRBJ1-4, the CDR3 gives the full variable domain: DTAVSQTPKYLVTQMGNDKSIKCEQNLGHDTMYWYKQDSKKFLKIMFSYNNKELIINETVPNRFSPKSPDKAHLNLHINSLELGDSAVYFCASSQYTPGQEAEKLFFGSGTQLSVL.

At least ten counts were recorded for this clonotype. The CDR3 DNA sequence: TGTGCCACCAGTGACCGGACAGGGGGTATGTACGAGCAGTACTTC. As protein: CATSDRTGGMYEQYF. The rearrangement joins TRBV24-1 to TRBJ2-7; TRBD1 matches at 10 bases. V lost 4 bases and J lost 4; bases outside the gene matches: 6. The CDR3 has 15 amino acids. The germline gives CDR1 KGHDR, CDR2 SFDVKD.

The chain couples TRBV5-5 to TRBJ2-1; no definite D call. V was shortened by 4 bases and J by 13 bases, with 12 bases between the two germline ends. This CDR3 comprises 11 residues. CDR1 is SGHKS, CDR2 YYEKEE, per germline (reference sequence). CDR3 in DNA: TGTGCCAGCAGCCATGGGCCGGTTCAGTTCTTC. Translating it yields CASSHGPVQFF.

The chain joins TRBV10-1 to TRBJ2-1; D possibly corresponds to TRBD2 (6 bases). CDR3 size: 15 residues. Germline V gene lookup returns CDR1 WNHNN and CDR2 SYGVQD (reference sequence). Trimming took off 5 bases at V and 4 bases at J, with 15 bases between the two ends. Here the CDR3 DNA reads TGCGCCAGCAGTCCCGGAACTAGCTATTACAATGAGCAGTTCTTC. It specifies CASSPGTSYYNEQFF.

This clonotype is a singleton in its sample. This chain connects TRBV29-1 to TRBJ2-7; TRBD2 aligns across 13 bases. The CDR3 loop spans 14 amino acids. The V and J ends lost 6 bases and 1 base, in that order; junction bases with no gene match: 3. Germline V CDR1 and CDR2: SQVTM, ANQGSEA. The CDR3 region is CSVGLAGPSYEQYF. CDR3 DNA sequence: TGCAGCGTGGGACTAGCGGGACCATCCTACGAGCAGTACTTC.

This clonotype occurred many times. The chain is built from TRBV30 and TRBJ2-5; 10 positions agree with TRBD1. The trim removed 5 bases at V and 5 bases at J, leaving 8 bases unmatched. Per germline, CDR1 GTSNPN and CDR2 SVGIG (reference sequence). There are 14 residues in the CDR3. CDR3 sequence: CAWRSPGQGETQYF. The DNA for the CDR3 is TGTGCCTGGCGCTCCCCGGGACAGGGGGAGACCCAGTACTTC.

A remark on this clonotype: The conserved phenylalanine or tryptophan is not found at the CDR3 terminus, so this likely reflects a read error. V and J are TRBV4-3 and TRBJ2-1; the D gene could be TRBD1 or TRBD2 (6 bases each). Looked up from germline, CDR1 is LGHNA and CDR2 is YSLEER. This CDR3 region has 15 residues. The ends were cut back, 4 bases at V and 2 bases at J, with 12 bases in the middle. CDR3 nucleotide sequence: TGCGCCAGCAGCCGTGGAGGGGGACCCTACAATGAGCAGTTCTCC. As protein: CASSRGGGPYNEQFS.

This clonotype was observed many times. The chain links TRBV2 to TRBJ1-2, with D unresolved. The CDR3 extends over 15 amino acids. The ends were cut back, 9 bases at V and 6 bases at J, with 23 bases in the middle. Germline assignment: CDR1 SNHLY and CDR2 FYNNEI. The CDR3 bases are TGTGCCAGATATTCACCGAGCCTGCGGAGGCATGGCTACACCTTC. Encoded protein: CARYSPSLRRHGYTF.

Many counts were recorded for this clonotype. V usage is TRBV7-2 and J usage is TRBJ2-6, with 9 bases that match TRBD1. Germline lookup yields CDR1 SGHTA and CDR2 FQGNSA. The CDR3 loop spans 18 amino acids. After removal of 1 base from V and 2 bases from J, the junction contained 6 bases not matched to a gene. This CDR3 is CASSLVGQGIAGANVLTF. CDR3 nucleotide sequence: TGTGCCAGCAGCTTAGTGGGACAGGGTATAGCTGGGGCCAACGTCCTGACTTTC.

In nucleotides, the CDR3 is TGTGCCATACAGGGGAAGTCCTACAATGAGCAGTTCTTC. Its translation is CAIQGKSYNEQFF. The chain has TRBV6-1 and TRBJ2-1; 7 bases are shared with TRBD1. Trimming cost V 10 bases and J 1 base; bases outside gene matches: 4. CDR1 and CDR2 (germline): MNHNS, SASEGT. This CDR3 has 13 residues.

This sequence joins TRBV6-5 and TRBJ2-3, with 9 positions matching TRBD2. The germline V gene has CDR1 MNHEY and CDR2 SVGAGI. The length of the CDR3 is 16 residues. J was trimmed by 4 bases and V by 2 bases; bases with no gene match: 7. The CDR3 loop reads CASSYSGLARADTQYF. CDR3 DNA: TGTGCCAGCAGTTACAGCGGACTAGCGAGGGCAGATACGCAGTATTTT.

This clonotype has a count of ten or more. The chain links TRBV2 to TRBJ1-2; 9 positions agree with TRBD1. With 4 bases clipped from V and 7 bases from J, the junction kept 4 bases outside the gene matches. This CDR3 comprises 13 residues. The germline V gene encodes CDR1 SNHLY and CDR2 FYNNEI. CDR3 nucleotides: TGTGCCAGCAGTGCCCAGACAGGGGGTGGCTACACCTTC. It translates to CASSAQTGGGYTF.

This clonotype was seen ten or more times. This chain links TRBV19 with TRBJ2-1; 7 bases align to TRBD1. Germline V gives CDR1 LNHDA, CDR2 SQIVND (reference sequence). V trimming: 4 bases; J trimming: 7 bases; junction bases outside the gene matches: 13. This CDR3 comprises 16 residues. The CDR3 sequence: CASSTPTGLGGNEQFF. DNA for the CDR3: TGTGCCAGTAGTACCCCGACAGGGCTCGGTGGGAATGAGCAGTTCTTC.

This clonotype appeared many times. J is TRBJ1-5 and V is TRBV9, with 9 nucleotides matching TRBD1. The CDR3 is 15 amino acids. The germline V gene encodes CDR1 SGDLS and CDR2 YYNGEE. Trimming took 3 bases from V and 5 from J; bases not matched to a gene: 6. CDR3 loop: CASSAGQGRDQPQHF. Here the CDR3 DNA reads TGTGCCAGCAGCGCAGGACAGGGGAGGGATCAGCCCCAGCATTTT.

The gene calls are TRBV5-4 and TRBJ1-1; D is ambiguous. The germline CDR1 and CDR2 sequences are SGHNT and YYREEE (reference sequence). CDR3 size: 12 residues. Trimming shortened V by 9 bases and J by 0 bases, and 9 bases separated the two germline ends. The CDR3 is CANKQVNTEAFF. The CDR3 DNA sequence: TGTGCCAACAAGCAGGTGAACACTGAAGCTTTCTTT.

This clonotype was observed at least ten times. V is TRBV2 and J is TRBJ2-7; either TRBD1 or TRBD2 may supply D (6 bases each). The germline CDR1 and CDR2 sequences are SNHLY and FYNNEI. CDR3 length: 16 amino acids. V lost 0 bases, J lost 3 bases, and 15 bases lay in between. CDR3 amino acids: CASSEALTRGGYEQYF. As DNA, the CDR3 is TGTGCCAGCAGTGAAGCTCTTACCAGGGGAGGCTACGAGCAGTACTTC.